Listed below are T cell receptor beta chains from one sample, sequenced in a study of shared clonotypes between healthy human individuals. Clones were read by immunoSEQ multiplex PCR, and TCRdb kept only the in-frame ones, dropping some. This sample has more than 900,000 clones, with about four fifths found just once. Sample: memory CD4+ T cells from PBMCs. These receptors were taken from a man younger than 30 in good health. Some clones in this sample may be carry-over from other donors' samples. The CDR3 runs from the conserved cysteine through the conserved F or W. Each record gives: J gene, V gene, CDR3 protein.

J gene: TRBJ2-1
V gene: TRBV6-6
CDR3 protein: CASSPPGWRNEQFF

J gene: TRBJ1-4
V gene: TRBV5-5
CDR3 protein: CASSAGTGPEKLFF

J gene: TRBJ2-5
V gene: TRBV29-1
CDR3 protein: CSVGQGIAGRETQYF

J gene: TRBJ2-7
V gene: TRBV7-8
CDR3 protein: CASSPLRGVPYEQYF

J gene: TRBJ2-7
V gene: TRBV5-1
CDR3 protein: CASSLAGQGTHEQYF

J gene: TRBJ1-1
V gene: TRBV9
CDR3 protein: CASSGTGGNTEAFF

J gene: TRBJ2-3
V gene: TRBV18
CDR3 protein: CASSRTSGVKDTQYF

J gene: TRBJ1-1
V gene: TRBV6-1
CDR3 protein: CASSPVNGGVAEAFF

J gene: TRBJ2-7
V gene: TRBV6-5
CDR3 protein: CASSPRGGFTYEQYF

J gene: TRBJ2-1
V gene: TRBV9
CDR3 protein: CASSVASSILNEQFF

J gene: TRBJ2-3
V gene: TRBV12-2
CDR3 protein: CASRLRGPGESTDTQYF

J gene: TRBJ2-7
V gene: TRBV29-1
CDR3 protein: CSVVGQYHYEQYF

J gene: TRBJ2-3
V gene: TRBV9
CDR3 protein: CASSTHTGGVLTDTQYF

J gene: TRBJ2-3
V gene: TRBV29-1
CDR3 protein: CSVRYGKTDTQYF

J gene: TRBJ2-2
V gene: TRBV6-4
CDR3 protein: CASGPSANTGELFF

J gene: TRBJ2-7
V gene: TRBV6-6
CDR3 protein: CASSQGLAGGDHEQYF

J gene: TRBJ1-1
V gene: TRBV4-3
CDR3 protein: CASSQTGEVAEAFF

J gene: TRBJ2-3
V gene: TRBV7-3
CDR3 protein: CASSPRWRTDTQYF

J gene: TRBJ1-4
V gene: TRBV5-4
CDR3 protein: CASSSTGGLNEKLFF

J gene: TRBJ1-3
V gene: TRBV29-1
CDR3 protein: CSVTGGSSSGNTIYF

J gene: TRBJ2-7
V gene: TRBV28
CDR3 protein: CASSSLDTYEQYF

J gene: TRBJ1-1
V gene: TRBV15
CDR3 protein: CATSKRQGGNTEAFF

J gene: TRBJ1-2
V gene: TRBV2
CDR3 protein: CASTPQTGDYGYTF

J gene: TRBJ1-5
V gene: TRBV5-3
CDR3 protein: CARSRGPEGRPQHF

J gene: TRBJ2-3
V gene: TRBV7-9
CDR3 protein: CASSPDTQYF

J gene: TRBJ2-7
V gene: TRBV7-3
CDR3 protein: CASSPRDNSYEQYF